This is a list of T cell receptor beta chains from one sample in a study of cytomegalovirus exposure and HLA in healthy donors. Only in-frame clones appear in the TCRdb table, and some are missing; sequencing was by immunoSEQ multiplex PCR. The sample lists fewer than 250,000 clones; 75% to 85% were seen once. Input material: PBMCs. These receptors were obtained from a woman between 45 and 65 years old in good health and CMV-seronegative. The CDR3 runs from the conserved cysteine through the conserved F or W. The order of the fields is V gene, D gene, J gene, CDR3 DNA, CDR3 protein. The D gene is left open where the match is weak.

v_call: TRBV7-2; d_call: -; j_call: TRBJ1-1; cdr3_nt: TGTGCCAGCAAACTCCAGGGGTACACTGAAGCTTTCTTT; cdr3_aa: CASKLQGYTEAFF
v_call: TRBV10-1; d_call: -; j_call: TRBJ2-6; cdr3_nt: TGCGCCAGCAGTCTCCCTGGGGCCAACGTCCTGACTTTC; cdr3_aa: CASSLPGANVLTF
v_call: TRBV6-1; d_call: -; j_call: TRBJ1-5; cdr3_nt: TGTGCCAGCAGTCCGACAGGCCATAGCAATCAGCCCCAGCATTTT; cdr3_aa: CASSPTGHSNQPQHF
v_call: TRBV29-1; d_call: TRBD1; j_call: TRBJ2-6; cdr3_nt: TGCAGCGTTCTCGGGACAGTTTCTGGGGCCAACGTCCTGACTTTC; cdr3_aa: CSVLGTVSGANVLTF
v_call: TRBV13; d_call: TRBD2; j_call: TRBJ2-5; cdr3_nt: TGTGCCAGCAGCTTAGTAGCGGGAGGCGAGACCCAGTACTTC; cdr3_aa: CASSLVAGGETQYF
v_call: TRBV5-6; d_call: -; j_call: TRBJ1-2; cdr3_nt: TGTGCCAGCAGATCGACAAGCTCGGACTATGGCTACACCTTC; cdr3_aa: CASRSTSSDYGYTF
v_call: TRBV4-1; d_call: TRBD1; j_call: TRBJ1-2; cdr3_nt: TGCGCCAGCAGCCAACCTCAGGGACAGGAAGACGTACTTAACTATGGCTACACCTTC; cdr3_aa: CASSQPQGQEDVLNYGYTF
v_call: TRBV7-6; d_call: TRBD2; j_call: TRBJ2-2; cdr3_nt: TGTGCCAGCAGCTTATTTGGGACTAGCGGGGGGGCCCTCGCCGGGGAGCTGTTTTTT; cdr3_aa: CASSLFGTSGGALAGELFF
v_call: TRBV27; d_call: TRBD2; j_call: TRBJ2-3; cdr3_nt: TGTGCCAGCAGTTTTGGACTAGCGGGAGGAGATACGCAGTATTTT; cdr3_aa: CASSFGLAGGDTQYF
v_call: TRBV27; d_call: -; j_call: TRBJ2-7; cdr3_nt: TGTGCCAGCAGTTTCATGGGGGGGCAGAGTCCCTACGAGCAGTACTTC; cdr3_aa: CASSFMGGQSPYEQYF
v_call: TRBV28; d_call: -; j_call: TRBJ2-2; cdr3_nt: TGTGCCAGCAGTTTATCCACCGGCCCGGGGAGGACCGGGGAGCTGTTTTTT; cdr3_aa: CASSLSTGPGRTGELFF
v_call: TRBV7-2; d_call: TRBD1; j_call: TRBJ2-7; cdr3_nt: TGTGCCAGCAGCGGGGGACAGGGTGATCTGAGGGAGCAGTACTTC; cdr3_aa: CASSGGQGDLREQYF
v_call: TRBV27; d_call: -; j_call: TRBJ2-5; cdr3_nt: TGTGCCAGCAGTTTCACAGGGCTTGAGACCCAGTACTTC; cdr3_aa: CASSFTGLETQYF
v_call: TRBV19; d_call: -; j_call: TRBJ1-1; cdr3_nt: TGTGCCAGTAGCACCCTTGGACAGTTAAACATGAACACTGAAGCTTTCTTT; cdr3_aa: CASSTLGQLNMNTEAFF
v_call: TRBV9; d_call: TRBD1; j_call: TRBJ1-4; cdr3_nt: TGTGCCAGCAGCGTAGGCCAGGGGGCGCCCGGAACTAATGAAAAACTGTTTTTT; cdr3_aa: CASSVGQGAPGTNEKLFF
v_call: TRBV7-6; d_call: -; j_call: TRBJ2-2; cdr3_nt: TGTGCCAGCAGCTTAGCAGGGGCTATGGCGAACACCGGGGAGCTGTTTTTT; cdr3_aa: CASSLAGAMANTGELFF
v_call: TRBV28; d_call: TRBD2; j_call: TRBJ2-7; cdr3_nt: TGTGCCAGCAGCACATACCCCTCGAGATGGACTAGCGGCTCCTACGAGCAGTACTTC; cdr3_aa: CASSTYPSRWTSGSYEQYF